This entry describes one T cell receptor beta chain. This clone was seen only once. The clone's antigen remains unknown. No quality values exist for individual bases; no much larger clone is one base distant. This specimen comes from a study of T cell responses to AZD1222 COVID-19 vaccine (dated by TCRdb to about 2021). About the investigation overall: AZD1222 recipients given second doses at about 4 weeks or at about 12 weeks were pooled, since spike-specific TCR depth and breadth were not found to differ between the two schedules. TCR sequencing covered some 240 trial participants: around 210 given two doses of AZD1222 and around 26 given two doses of MenACWY control vaccine. Trial participants were enrolled by age into subgroups of 18-55, 56-69 and 70-plus years, and about 150, 27 and 61 TCR-sequenced participants, respectively, were included in these subgroups. The investigation overall reported the following: Vaccine-associated CD4 TCRs spanned the whole spike protein, with dominant responses in regions 160-218 and 743-854. Reportedly, close to half of the unique spike-specific TCRs recognized epitopes lying outside the regions that are mutated in the B.1.351 and B.1.1.7 variants. After two AZD1222 doses, spike-specific TCR breadth and depth were significantly higher than at day 0 and than in MenACWY recipients. The 56-69-year group was small, and its depth increase did not reach significance, likely because of low power. Participants were mostly white British, with more females than males. The authors suggested clonal diversity may have been underestimated. Because no day 14 peak-response samples were available, the repertoires could be characterized only after the peak T cell response. Conclusions about previously exposed vaccinees are limited because only six or seven AZD1222 recipients were SARS-CoV-2 seropositive at baseline.

This sample's time point label indicates: baseline before first vaccination. Vaccinee samples came from UK trials COV001 and COV002, including a single-blind randomized controlled phase 2/3 trial of AZD1222 (ChAdOx1 nCoV-19) in healthy adults. For TCRbeta chain sequencing, PBMC samples were collected from trial participants at day 0 and at day 28 after the second dose. The V end loses 3 bases and the J end loses 6 bases, and a stretch of 8 bases separates them. CDR1 and CDR2, looked up from the germline V gene (reference sequence), are DFQATT and SNEGSKA. CDR3 length: 11 amino acids, cysteine to phenylalanine. The read is trimmed to its CDR3 DNA, 33 bases read in frame from base 1. The CDR3 regions of human TCRbeta chains were analyzed by immunosequencing. As for how the authors treated the data: TCRs in the repertoires were compared against a reference library of SARS-CoV-2-specific TCRs that had been generated with the MIRA antigen-specificity platform. Breadth was defined as the fraction of unique TCRs that were SARS-CoV-2-associated. Depth was defined as the fraction of total T cells that were SARS-CoV-2-associated. Using the MIRA data, every spike-specific TCR was mapped to the spike region that the TCR reacted to and assigned to either a CD4 or a CD8 class. Log10-transformed breadth and depth values were compared by one-way ANOVA with Sidak's multiple comparisons tests. TCRdb carries this immuneACCESS record with in-frame sequences only. Its versions omit some clonotypes, under half of them owing to an unresolved V gene in the studies checked, with the rest unexplained. V and J calls and clone size follow that table, whereas D and trimming were derived from the DNA. This sample is represented by about 120,000 clones; 70% to 90% of them were singletons. The ten largest clones represent more than 7.5% of the sample.

The receptor comes from an adult in good health. Here the chain combines TRBV20-1 and TRBJ1-2; a confident D gene designation cannot be given. Sequenced here: peripheral blood, sampled on day 0 of AZD1222 vaccination. The nucleotide sequence reads as follows: TGCAGTGCTAGTAATGGGCATGGCTACACCTTC. Its translation reads: CSASNGHGYTF.